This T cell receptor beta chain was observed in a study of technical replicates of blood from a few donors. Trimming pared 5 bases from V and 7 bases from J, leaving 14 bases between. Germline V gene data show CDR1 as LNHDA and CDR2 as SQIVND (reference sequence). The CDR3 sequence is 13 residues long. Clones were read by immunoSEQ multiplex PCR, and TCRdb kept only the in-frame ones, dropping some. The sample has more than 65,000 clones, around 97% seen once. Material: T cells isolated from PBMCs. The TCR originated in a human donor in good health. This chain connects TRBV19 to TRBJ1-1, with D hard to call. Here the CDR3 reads CASSLALYNEAFF. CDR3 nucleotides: TGTGCCAGTAGTCTCGCCCTTTACAATGAAGCTTTCTTT.